This T cell receptor beta chain came from a study of T cells after somatic rescue of genetic block. The table lists this clone with a few counts. Generated by immunoSEQ multiplex PCR, the TCRdb table keeps only in-frame clones and is missing some. The data contain some 13,000 clones, about 65% of them singletons. The CDR3 loop spans 15 amino acids. The germline V gene encodes CDR1 GTSNPN and CDR2 SVGIG (reference sequence). The germline V and J ends were trimmed by 3 bases and 0 bases, with 12 bases remaining between them. The clonotype comes from a boy younger than 18. This chain links TRBV30 with TRBJ2-1, with D perhaps matching TRBD1 or TRBD2 (5 bases each). Sequences were obtained from peripheral blood mononuclear cells (PBMCs). The CDR3 DNA reads as TGTGCCTGGAGCCTTGGGACCATCTCCTACAATGAGCAGTTCTTC. Translation: CAWSLGTISYNEQFF.